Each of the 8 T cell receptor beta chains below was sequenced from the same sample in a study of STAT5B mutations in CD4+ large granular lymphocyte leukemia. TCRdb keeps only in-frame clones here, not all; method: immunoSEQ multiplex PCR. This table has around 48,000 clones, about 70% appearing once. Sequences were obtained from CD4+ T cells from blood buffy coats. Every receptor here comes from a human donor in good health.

The CDR3 sequence: CASSSQGAYEQYF. CDR3 bases: TGTGCCAGTAGTAGTCAGGGGGCCTACGAGCAGTACTTC. V gene TRBV19 combines with J gene TRBJ2-7; 7 bases are shared with TRBD1. Germline values: CDR1 LNHDA, CDR2 SQIVND (reference sequence). The CDR3 has 13 residues. With V trimmed by 4 bases and J by 2 bases, 2 bases remained unmatched.

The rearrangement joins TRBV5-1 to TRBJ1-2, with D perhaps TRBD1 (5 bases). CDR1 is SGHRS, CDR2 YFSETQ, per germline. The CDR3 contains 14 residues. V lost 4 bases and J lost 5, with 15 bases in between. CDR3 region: CASSANTEGYGYTF. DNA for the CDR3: TGCGCCAGCAGCGCGAATACCGAGGGGTATGGCTACACCTTC. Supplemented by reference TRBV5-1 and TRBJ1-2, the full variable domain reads KAGVTQTPRYLIKTRGQQVTLSCSPISGHRSVSWYQQTPGQGLQFLFEYFSETQRNKGNFPGRFSGRQFSNSRSEMNVSTLELGDSALYLCASSANTEGYGYTFGSGTRLTVV.

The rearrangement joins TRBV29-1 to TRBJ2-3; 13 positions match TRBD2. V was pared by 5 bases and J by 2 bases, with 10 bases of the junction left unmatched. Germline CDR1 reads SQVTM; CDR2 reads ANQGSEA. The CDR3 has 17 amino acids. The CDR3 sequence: CSVKLAGGPSATDTQYF. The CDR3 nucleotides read TGCAGCGTTAAACTAGCGGGGGGGCCCTCTGCCACAGATACGCAGTATTTT.

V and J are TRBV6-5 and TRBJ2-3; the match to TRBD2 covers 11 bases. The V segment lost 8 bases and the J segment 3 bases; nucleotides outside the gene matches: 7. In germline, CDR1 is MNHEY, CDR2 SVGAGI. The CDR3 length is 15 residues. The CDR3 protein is CASGPTSGATDTQYF. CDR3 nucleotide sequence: TGTGCCAGCGGCCCGACTAGCGGGGCAACAGATACGCAGTATTTT.

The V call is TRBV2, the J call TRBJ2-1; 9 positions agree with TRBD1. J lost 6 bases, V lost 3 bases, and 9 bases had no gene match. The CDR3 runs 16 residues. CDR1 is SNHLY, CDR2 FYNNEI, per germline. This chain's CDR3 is CASSEWTGAGRNEQFF. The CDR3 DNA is TGTGCCAGCAGTGAGTGGACAGGGGCAGGTCGCAATGAGCAGTTCTTC.

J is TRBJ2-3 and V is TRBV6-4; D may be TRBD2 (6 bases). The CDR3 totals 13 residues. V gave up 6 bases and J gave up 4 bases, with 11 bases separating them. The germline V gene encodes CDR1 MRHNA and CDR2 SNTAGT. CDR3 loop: CASRAEGSDTQYF. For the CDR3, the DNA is TGTGCCAGCAGAGCGGAGGGTTCAGATACGCAGTATTTT.

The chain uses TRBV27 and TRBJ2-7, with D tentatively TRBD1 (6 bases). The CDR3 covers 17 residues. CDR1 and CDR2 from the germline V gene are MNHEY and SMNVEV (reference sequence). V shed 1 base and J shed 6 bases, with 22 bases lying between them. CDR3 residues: CASSLYPPRQAPGEQYF. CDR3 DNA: TGTGCCAGCAGTTTATACCCCCCGCGACAGGCCCCCGGCGAGCAGTACTTC.

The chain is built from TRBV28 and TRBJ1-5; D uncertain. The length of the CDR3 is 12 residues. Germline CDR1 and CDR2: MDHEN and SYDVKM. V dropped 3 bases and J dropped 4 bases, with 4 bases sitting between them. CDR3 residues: CASSFRNQPQHF. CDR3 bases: TGTGCCAGCAGTTTCAGGAATCAGCCCCAGCATTTT.